The T cell receptor beta chain under discussion was sequenced for a study of OX40 agonist ivuxolimab in advanced cancers. Background on the study: As their treatment, patients were administered ivuxolimab, an agonistic anti-OX40 (CD134) antibody. Study-wide results and caveats: Dose levels from 0.1 to 3.0 mg/kg saw CD4+ and CD8+ blood T cells expand clonally by week 6.

No patient had autoimmune disease or received systemic immunosuppression. The timepoints at which blood was sampled were baseline, cycle 4 day 1, and cycle 7 day 1. Comment on this clone: What it binds is unknown.

The data were produced by immunoSEQ multiplex PCR, yet TCRdb's version contains in-frame clones alone and is incomplete. The table shows about 27,000 clones, with roughly 85% occurring only once. The CDR3 sequence is 14 residues long. Germline V lookup: CDR1 MGHRA, CDR2 YSYEKL. J gave up 7 bases and V 7 bases, and 4 bases lay outside the gene matches. This TCR was recovered from an adult with an advanced solid tumor such as melanoma, head and neck, liver or kidney cancer. The chain carries TRBV4-1 and TRBJ1-6, with 10 positions matching TRBD1. Sequences were derived from CD4+ or CD8+ T cells sorted from blood, sampled in a trial of the OX40 agonist ivuxolimab. The CDR3 sequence is CASTPGQGNSPLHF. As DNA, the CDR3 is TGCGCCAGCACCCCGGGACAGGGGAATTCACCCCTCCACTTT.